The T cell receptor beta chain described here comes from a study of cytomegalovirus exposure and HLA in healthy donors. Study findings and constraints: Cytomegalovirus status was reportedly diagnosed by the classifier with high sensitivity and specificity. Earlier analysis looked at TCR beta V segments, and most were productive about 87% or about 30% of the time. Common viral pathogens were later found to be apparently linked to several of the most significant clusters.

Germline assignment: CDR1 SGHDN and CDR2 FVKESK. CDR3 length: 13 amino acids. This PCR relied on a set of 60 Vbeta primers and 13 Jbeta primers. Profiled with immunoSEQ multiplex PCR; TCRdb holds only in-frame clones, not every one. The sample lists 240,000 or so clones; around 76% were seen once. Comment on this clone: Antigen specificity is unknown. One junction end does not reproduce the germline sequence, and a read error may be involved.

The sequence derives from a woman aged 40 to 50 in good health and CMV-seropositive. Sample: PBMCs. The chain has TRBV14 and TRBJ1-2, with D possibly being TRBD1 (5 bases). The CDR3 nucleotides are TGTGCCAGCAGCCAAGATCTGACAGTGGGGGGGTCCTTC. Its protein product is CASSQDLTVGGSF.